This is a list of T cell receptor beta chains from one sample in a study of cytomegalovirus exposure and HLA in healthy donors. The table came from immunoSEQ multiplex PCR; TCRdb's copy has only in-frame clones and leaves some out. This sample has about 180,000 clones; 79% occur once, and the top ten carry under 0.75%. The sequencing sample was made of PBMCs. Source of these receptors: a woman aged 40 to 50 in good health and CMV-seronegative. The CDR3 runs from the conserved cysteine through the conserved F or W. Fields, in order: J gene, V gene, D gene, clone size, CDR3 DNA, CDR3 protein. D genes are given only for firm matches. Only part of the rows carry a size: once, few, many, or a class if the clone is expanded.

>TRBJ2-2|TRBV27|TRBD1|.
TGTGCCAGCAGTCAACATTACACAGGGGACCCCTATACCAACACCGGGGAGCTGTTTTTT
CASSQHYTGDPYTNTGELFF
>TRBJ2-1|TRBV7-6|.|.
TGTGCCAGCAGCTTCTCCGGACAGAAGTGGGCCAATGAGCAGTTCTTC
CASSFSGQKWANEQFF
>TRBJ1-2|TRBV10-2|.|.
TGCGCCAGCAGTAAACAGGGTATCTATGGCTACACCTTC
CASSKQGIYGYTF
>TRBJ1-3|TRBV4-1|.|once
TGCGCCAGCAGCCAAGAACCGGGAAAGTTGGGCACCATATATTTT
CASSQEPGKLGTIYF
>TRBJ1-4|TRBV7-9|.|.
TGTGCCAGCAGCTCCGTTCTCCCCGGACGGGGTGAAAAACTGTTTTTT
CASSSVLPGRGEKLFF
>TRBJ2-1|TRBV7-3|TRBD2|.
TGTGCCAGCAGCTCCAATTCAGGCGGGAGGAGCAATGAGCAGTTCTTC
CASSSNSGGRSNEQFF
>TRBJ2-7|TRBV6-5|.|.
TGTGCCAGCAGTTACCGGTCCCTTGCCGGGACCTACGAGCAGTACTTC
CASSYRSLAGTYEQYF
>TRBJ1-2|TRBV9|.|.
TGTGCCAGCAGCCCCAGGGCGGATAACTATGGCTACACCTTC
CASSPRADNYGYTF
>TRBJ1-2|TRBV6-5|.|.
TGTGCCAGCAGTTTGGCAGAGGGGTGGGGGGTCGGCTACACCTTC
CASSLAEGWGVGYTF
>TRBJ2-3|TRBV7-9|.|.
TGTGCCAGCAGCCCTACCCCTAGCGCGCGACGGGAAGATACGCAGTATTTT
CASSPTPSARREDTQYF
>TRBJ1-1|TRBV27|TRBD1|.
TGTGCCAGCAGGACAACAGGGGAGAGGGCTTTCTTT
CASRTTGERAFF
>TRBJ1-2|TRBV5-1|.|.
TGCGCCAGCAGCTTGAAGATTTCACAGGGTGGCTACACCTTC
CASSLKISQGGYTF
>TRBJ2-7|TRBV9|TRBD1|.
TGTGCCAGCAGCAAGGACAGGGTAGAACCATGGGAGCAGTACTTC
CASSKDRVEPWEQYF
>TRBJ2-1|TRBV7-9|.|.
TGTGCCAGCAGCTTTCTTAGGTTGGGAGTCTATGAGCAGTTCTTC
CASSFLRLGVYEQFF
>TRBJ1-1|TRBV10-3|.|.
TGTGCCGCGGGGGGAGTATCAGCTTTCTTT
CAAGGVSAFF
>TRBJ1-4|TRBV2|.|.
TGTGCCAGCAGCCGGACAGCAACTAATGAAAAACTGTTTTTT
CASSRTATNEKLFF
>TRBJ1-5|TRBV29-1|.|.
TGCAGCGTCGCGGGGGCGAATCAGCCCCAGCATTTT
CSVAGANQPQHF